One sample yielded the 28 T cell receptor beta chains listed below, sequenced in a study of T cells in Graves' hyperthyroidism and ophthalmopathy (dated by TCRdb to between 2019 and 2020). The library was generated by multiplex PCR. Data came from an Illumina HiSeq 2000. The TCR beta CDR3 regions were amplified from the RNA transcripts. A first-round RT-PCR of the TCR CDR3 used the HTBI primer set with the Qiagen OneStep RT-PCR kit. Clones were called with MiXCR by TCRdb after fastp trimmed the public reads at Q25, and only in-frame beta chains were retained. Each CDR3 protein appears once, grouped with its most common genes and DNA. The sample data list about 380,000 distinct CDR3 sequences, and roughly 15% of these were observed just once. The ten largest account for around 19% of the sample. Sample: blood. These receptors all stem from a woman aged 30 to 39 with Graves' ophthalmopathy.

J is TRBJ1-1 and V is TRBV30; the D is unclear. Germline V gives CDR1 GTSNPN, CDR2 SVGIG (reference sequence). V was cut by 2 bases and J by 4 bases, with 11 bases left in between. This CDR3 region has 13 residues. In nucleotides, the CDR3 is TGTGCCTGGAGTTGGGCCAGCGGCACTGAAGCTTTCTTT. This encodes CAWSWASGTEAFF. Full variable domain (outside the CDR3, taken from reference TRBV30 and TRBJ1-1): SQTIHQWPATLVQPVGSPLSLECTVEGTSNPNLYWYRQAAGRGLQLLFYSVGIGQISSEVPQNLSASRPQDRQFILSSKKLLLSDSGFYLCAWSWASGTEAFFGQGTRLTVV.

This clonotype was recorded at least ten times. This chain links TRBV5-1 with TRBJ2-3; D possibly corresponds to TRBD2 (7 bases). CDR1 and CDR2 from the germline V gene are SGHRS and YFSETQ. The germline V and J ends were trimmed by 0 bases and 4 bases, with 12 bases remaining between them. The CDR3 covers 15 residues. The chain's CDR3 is CASSLGGGPPDTQYF. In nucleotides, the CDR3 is TGCGCCAGCAGCTTGGGGGGGGGCCCTCCAGATACGCAGTATTTT. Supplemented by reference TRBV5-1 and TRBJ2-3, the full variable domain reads KAGVTQTPRYLIKTRGQQVTLSCSPISGHRSVSWYQQTPGQGLQFLFEYFSETQRNKGNFPGRFSGRQFSNSRSEMNVSTLELGDSALYLCASSLGGGPPDTQYFGPGTRLTVL.

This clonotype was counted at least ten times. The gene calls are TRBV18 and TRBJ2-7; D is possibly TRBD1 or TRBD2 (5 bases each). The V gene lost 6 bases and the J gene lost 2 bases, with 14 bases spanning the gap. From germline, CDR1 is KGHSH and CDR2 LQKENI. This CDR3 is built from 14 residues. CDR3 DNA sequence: TGTGCCAGCTCTCACTCCTCGGGGCCCTACGAGCAGTACTTC. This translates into CASSHSSGPYEQYF.

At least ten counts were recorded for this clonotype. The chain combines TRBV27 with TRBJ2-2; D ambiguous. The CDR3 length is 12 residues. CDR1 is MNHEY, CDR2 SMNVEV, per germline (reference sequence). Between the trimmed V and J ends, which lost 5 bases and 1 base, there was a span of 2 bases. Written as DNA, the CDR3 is TGTGCCAGCAGTCAGAACACCGGGGAGCTGTTTTTT. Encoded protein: CASSQNTGELFF.

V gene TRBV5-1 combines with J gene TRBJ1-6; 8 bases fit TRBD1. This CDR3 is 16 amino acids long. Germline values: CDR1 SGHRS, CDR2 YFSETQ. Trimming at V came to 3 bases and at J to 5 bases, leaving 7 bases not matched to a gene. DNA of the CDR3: TGCGCCAGCAGCTCCCTGACAGGGGCAAATAATTCACCCCTCCACTTT. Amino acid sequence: CASSSLTGANNSPLHF.

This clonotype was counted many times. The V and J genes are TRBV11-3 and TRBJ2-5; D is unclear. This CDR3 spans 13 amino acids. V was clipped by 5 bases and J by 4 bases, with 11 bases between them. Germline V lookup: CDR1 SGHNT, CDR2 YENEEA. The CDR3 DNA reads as TGTGCCAGCAGCCATCAACCTGGAGAGACCCAGTACTTC. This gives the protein CASSHQPGETQYF.

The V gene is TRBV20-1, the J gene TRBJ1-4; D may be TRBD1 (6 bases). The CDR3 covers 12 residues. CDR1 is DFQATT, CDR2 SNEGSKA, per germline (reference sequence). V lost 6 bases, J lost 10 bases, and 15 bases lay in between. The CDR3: CSANRVGGKLFF. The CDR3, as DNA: TGCAGTGCGAACAGGGTGGGGGGAAAACTGTTTTTT.

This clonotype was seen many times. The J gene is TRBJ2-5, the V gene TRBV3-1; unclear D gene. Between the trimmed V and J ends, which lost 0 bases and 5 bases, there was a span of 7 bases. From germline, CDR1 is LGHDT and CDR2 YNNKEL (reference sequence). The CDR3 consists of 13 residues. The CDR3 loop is CASSQDHLETQYF. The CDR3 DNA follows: TGTGCCAGCAGCCAAGATCATTTGGAGACCCAGTACTTC.

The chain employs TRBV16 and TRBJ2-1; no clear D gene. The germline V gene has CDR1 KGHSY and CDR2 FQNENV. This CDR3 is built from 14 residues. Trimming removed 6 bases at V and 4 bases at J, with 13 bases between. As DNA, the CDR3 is TGTGCCAGCAGTCCCCAGGCCGATTACAATGAGCAGTTCTTC. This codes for CASSPQADYNEQFF.

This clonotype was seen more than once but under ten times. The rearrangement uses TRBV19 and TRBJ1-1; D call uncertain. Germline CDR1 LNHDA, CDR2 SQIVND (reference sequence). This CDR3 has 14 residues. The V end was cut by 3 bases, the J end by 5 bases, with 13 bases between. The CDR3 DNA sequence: TGTGCCAGTAGTATGGGGAGGGTGAGAACTGAAGCTTTCTTT. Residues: CASSMGRVRTEAFF.

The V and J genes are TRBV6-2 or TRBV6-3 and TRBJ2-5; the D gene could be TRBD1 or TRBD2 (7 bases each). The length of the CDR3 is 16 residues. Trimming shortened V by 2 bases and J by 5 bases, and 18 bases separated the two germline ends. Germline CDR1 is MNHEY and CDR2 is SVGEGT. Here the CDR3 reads CASSYGQGGGGETQYF. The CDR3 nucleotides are TGTGCCAGCAGTTACGGGCAGGGGGGGGGGGGGGAGACCCAGTACTTC.

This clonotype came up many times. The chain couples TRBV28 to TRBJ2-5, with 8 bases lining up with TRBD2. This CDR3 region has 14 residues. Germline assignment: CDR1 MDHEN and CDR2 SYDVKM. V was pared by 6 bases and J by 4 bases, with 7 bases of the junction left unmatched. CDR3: CASRQVAGSETQYF. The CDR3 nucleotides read TGTGCCAGCAGACAAGTAGCGGGGTCAGAGACCCAGTACTTC. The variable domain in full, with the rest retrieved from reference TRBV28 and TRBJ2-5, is DVKVTQSSRYLVKRTGEKVFLECVQDMDHENMFWYRQDPGLGLRLIYFSYDVKMKEKGDIPEGYSVSREKKERFSLILESASTNQTSMYLCASRQVAGSETQYFGPGTRLLVL.

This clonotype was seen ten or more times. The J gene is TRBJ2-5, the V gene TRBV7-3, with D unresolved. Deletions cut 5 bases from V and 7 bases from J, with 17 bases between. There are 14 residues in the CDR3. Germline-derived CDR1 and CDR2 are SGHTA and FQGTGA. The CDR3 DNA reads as TGTGCCAGCAGCCGGCAAGTGGCGGAAGGGACCCAGTACTTC. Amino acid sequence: CASSRQVAEGTQYF.

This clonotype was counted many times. The CDR3 loop reads CSAFGGLNYGYTF. The CDR3 DNA sequence: TGCAGTGCTTTTGGGGGGCTTAACTATGGCTACACCTTC. The chain links TRBV20-1 to TRBJ1-2, with a possible D match to TRBD1 (6 bases). Trimming cost V 5 bases and J 1 base, with 11 bases left between them. Germline V gene lookup returns CDR1 DFQATT and CDR2 SNEGSKA (reference sequence). This CDR3 has 13 amino acids.

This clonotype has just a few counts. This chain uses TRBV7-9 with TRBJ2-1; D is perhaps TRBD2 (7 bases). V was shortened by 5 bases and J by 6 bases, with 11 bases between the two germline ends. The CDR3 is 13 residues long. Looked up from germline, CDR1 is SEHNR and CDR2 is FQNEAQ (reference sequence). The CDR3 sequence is CASSRGGINEQFF. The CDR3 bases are TGTGCCAGCAGCAGGGGGGGGATCAATGAGCAGTTCTTC.

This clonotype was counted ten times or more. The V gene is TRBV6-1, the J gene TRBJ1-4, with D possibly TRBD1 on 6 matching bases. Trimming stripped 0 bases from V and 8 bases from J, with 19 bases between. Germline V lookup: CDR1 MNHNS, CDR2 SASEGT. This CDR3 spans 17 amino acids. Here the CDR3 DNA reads TGTGCCAGCAGTGAAGCGTCCCACCTGGGACATACCGAAAAACTGTTTTTT. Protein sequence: CASSEASHLGHTEKLFF.

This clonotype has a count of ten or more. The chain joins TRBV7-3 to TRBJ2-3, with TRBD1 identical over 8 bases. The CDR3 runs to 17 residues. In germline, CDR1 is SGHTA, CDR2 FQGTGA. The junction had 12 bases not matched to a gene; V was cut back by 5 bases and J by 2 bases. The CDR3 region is CASSVTGTGHATDTQYF. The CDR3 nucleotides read TGTGCCAGCAGCGTGACCGGGACAGGCCATGCCACAGATACGCAGTATTTT.

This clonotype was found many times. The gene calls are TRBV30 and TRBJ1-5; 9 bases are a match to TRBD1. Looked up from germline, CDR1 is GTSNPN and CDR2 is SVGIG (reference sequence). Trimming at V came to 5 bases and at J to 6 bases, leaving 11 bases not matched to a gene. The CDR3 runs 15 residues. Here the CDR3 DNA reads TGTGCCTGGGACAAAGGGACAGGGCTTGGTCAGCCCCAGCATTTT. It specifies CAWDKGTGLGQPQHF.

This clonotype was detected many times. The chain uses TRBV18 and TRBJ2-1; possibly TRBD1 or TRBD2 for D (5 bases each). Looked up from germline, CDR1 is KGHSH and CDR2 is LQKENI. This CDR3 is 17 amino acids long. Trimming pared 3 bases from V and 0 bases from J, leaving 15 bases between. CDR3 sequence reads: CASSPISGGSSYNEQFF. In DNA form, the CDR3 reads TGTGCCAGCTCACCTATCAGTGGGGGTAGCTCCTACAATGAGCAGTTCTTC.

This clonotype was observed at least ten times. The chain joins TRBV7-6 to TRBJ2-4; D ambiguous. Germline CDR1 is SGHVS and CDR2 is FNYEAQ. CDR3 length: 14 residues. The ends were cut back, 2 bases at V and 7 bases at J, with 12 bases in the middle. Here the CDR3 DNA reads TGTGCCAGCAGCTTATTACCCCAGGAGAACATTCAGTACTTC. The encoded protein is CASSLLPQENIQYF.

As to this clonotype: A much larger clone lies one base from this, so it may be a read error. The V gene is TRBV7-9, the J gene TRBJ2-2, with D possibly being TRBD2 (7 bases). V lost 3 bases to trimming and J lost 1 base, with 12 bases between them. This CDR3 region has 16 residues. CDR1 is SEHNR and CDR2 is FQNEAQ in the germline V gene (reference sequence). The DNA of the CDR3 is TGTGCCAGCAGCTTCGCGCGGGGGCAGAACACCGGGGAGCTGTTTTTT. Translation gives CASSFARGQNTGELFF.

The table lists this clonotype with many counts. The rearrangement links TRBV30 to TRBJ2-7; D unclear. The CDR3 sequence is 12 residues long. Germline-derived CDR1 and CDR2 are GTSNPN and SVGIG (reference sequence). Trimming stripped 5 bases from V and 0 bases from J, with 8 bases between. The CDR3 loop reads CAWGGSSYEQYF. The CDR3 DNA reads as TGTGCCTGGGGCGGTAGCTCCTACGAGCAGTACTTC.

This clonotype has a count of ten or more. The CDR3 DNA is TGTGCCAGCGGACAAGGACAGTATATCGAAAAACTGTTTTTT. It encodes CASGQGQYIEKLFF. The V call is TRBV12-3 or TRBV12-4, the J call TRBJ1-4; tentatively, D is TRBD1 (6 bases). Trimming shortened V by 8 bases and J by 8 bases, and 18 bases separated the two germline ends. The CDR3 consists of 14 residues.

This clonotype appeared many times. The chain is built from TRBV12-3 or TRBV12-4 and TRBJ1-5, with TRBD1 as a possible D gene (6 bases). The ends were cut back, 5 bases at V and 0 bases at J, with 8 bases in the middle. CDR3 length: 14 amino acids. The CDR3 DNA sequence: TGTGCCAGCAGTCCGACAGGTAGCAATCAGCCCCAGCATTTT. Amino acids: CASSPTGSNQPQHF.

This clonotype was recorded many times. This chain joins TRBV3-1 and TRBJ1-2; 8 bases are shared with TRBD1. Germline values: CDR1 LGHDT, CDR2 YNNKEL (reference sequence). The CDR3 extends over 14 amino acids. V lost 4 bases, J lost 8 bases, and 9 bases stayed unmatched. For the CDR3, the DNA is TGTGCCAGCAGCCCGGACAGGGTATCTGGAGGCTACACCTTC. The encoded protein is CASSPDRVSGGYTF.

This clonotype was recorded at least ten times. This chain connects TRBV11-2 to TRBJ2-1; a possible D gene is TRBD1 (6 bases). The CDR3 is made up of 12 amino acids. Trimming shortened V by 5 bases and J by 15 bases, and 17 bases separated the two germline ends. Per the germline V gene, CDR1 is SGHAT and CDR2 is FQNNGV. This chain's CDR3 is CASSRDRDILFF. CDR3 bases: TGTGCCAGCAGCCGTGACCGGGACATCCTGTTCTTC.

This chain's CDR3 is CSARLGAGGTDTQYF. The CDR3 coding sequence is TGCAGTGCTAGGCTGGGAGCGGGGGGCACAGATACGCAGTATTTT. The chain joins TRBV20-1 to TRBJ2-3; 8 bases align to TRBD2. The CDR3 totals 15 residues. Germline CDR1 DFQATT, CDR2 SNEGSKA (reference sequence). The V gene end was trimmed by 3 bases and the J gene end by 1 base; junction bases not matched to a gene: 6.

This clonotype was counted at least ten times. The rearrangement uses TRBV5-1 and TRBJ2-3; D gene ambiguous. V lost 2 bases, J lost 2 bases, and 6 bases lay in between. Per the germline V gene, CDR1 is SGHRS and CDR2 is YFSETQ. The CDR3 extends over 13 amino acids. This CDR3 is CASSFTLTDTQYF. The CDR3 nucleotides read TGCGCCAGCAGCTTTACCCTCACAGATACGCAGTATTTT.